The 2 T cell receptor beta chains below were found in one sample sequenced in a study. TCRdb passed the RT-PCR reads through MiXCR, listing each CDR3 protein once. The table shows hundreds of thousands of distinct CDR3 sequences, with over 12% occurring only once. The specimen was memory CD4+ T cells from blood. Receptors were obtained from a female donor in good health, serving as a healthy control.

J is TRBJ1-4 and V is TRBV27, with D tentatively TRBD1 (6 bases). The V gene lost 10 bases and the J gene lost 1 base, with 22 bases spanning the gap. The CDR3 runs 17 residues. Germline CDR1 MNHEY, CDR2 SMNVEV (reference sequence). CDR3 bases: TGTGCCACCAAAGGGGGGTATGGAGTGGGAACTAATGAAAAACTGTTTTTT. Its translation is CATKGGYGVGTNEKLFF.

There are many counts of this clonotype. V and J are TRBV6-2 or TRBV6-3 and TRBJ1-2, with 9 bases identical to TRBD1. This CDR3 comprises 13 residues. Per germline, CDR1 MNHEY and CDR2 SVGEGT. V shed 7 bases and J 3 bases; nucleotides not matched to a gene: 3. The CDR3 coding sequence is TGTGCCAGCACCAGGACAGGGGACTATGGCTACACCTTC. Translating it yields CASTRTGDYGYTF.